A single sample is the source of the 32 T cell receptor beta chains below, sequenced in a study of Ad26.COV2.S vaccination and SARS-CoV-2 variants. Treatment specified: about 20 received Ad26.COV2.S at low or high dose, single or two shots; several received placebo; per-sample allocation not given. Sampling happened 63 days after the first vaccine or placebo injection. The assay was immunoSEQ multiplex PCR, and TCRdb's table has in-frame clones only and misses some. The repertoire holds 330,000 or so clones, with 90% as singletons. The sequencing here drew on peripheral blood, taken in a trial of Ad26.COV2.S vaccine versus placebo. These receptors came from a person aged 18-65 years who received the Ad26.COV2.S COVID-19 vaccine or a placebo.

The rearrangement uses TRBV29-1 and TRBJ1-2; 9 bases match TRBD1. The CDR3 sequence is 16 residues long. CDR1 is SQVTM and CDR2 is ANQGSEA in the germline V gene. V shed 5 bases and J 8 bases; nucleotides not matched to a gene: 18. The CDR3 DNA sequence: TGCAGCGTTAGGTCGGGACAGGGTTCAATTCTTGGCGGCTACACCTTC. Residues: CSVRSGQGSILGGYTF.

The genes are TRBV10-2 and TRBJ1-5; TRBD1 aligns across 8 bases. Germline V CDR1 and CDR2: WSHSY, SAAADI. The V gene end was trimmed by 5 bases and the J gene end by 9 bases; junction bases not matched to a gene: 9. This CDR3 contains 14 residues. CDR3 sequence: CASSLGQARRPQHF. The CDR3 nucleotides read TGCGCCAGCAGTCTGGGACAGGCCAGACGGCCCCAGCATTTT.

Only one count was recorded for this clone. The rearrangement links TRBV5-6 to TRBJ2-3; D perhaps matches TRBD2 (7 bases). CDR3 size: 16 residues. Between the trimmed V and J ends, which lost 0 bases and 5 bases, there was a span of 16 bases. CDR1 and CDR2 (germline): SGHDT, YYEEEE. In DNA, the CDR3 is TGTGCCAGCAGCTTGGTCGGGGGGCGGCAGGAAGATACGCAGTATTTT. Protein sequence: CASSLVGGRQEDTQYF.

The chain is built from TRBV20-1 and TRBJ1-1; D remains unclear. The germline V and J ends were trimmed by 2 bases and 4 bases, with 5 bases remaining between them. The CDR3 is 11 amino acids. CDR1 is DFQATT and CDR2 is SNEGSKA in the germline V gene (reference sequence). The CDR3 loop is CSARLLTEAFF. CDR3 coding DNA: TGCAGTGCTAGATTGCTCACTGAAGCTTTCTTT.

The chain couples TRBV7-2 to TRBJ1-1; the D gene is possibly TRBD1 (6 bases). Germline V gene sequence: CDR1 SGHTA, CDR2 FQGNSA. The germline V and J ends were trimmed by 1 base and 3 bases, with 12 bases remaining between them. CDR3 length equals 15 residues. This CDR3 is CASSLDGGVYTEAFF. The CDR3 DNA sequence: TGTGCCAGCAGCTTAGACGGGGGCGTGTACACTGAAGCTTTCTTT.

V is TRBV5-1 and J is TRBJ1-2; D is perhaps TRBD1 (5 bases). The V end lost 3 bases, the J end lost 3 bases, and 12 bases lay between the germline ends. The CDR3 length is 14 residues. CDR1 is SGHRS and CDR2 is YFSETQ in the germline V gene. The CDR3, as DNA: TGCGCCAGCAGCTCCCTCGGGGGAGACTATGGCTACACCTTC. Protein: CASSSLGGDYGYTF.

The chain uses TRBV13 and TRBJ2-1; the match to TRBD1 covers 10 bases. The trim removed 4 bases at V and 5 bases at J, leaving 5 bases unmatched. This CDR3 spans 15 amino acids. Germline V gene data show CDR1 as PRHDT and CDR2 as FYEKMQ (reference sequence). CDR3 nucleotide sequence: TGTGCCAGCAGCTCCGGGACAGGGGCAGACAATGAGCAGTTCTTC. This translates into CASSSGTGADNEQFF.

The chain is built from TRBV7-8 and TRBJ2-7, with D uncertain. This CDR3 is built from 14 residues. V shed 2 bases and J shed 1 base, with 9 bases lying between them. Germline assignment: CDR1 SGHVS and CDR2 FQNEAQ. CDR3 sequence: CASSLNSWSYEQYF. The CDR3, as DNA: TGTGCCAGCAGCTTAAACAGTTGGTCCTACGAGCAGTACTTC.

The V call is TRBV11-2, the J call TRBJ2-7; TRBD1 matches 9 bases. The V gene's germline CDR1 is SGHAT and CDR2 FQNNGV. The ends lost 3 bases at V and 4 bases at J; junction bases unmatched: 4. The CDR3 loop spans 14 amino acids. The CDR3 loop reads CASSFGTGHYEQYV. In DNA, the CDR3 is TGTGCCAGCAGCTTCGGGACAGGGCATTACGAGCAGTACGTC.

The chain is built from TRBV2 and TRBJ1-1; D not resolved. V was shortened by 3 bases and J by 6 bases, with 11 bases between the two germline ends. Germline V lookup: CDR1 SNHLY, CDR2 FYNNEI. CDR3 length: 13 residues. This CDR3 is CASSEILSPEAFF. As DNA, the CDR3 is TGTGCCAGCAGTGAGATACTCTCCCCTGAAGCTTTCTTT.

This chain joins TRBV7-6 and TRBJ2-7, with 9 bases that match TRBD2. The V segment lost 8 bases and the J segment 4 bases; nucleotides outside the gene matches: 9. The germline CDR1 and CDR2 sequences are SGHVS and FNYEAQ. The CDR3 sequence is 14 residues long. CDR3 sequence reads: CASARAGGLYEQYV. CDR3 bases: TGTGCCAGCGCCCGAGCGGGAGGCTTGTACGAGCAGTACGTC.

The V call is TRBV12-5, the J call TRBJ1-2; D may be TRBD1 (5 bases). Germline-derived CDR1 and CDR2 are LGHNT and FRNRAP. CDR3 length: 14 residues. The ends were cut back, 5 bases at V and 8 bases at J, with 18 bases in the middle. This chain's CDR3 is CASGQLASGRGYTF. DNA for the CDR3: TGTGCTAGTGGTCAACTAGCCTCAGGGAGAGGCTACACCTTC.

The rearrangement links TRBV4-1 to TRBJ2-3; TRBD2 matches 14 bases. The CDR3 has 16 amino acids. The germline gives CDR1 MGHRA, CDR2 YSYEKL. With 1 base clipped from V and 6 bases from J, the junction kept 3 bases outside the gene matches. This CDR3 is CASSQGGLAGGDTQYF. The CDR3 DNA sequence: TGCGCCAGCAGCCAAGGAGGACTAGCGGGAGGCGATACGCAGTATTTT.

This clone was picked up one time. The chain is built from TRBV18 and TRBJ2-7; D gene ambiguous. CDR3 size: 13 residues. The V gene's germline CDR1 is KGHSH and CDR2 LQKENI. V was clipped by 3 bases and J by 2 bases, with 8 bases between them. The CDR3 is CASSPADAYEQYF. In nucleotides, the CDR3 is TGTGCCAGCTCACCGGCGGATGCCTACGAGCAGTACTTC.

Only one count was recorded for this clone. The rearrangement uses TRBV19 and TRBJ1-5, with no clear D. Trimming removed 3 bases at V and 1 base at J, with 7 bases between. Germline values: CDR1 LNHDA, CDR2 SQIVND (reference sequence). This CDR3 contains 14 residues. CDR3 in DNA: TGTGCCAGTAGTATTCTTCAGAGCAATCAGCCCCAGCATTTT. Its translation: CASSILQSNQPQHF.

CDR3 in DNA: TGCGCCAGCAGCCAGAAACTAGCGGGAGGGCCCTACAATGAGCAGTTCTTC. The encoded protein is CASSQKLAGGPYNEQFF. J is TRBJ2-1 and V is TRBV4-1; TRBD2 matches at 13 bases. CDR3 size: 17 residues. Germline values: CDR1 MGHRA, CDR2 YSYEKL. The ends lost 3 bases at V and 2 bases at J; junction bases unmatched: 4.

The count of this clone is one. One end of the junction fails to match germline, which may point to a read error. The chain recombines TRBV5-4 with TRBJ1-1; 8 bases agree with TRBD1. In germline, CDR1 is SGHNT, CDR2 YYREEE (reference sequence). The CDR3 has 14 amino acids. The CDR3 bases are TGCCAATGGGGGGGACAGGCAATATCACGGAGGGCTTTCTTT. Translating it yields CQWGGQAISRRAFF.

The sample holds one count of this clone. CDR3 residues: CASSVGQGAGNTIYF. CDR3 coding DNA: TGTGCCAGCAGCGTGGGACAGGGCGCTGGAAACACCATATATTTT. The V and J genes are TRBV5-6 and TRBJ1-3, with TRBD1 matching over 9 bases. Germline V gene data show CDR1 as SGHDT and CDR2 as YYEEEE. CDR3 length: 15 residues. J gave up 2 bases and V 4 bases, and 4 bases lay outside the gene matches.

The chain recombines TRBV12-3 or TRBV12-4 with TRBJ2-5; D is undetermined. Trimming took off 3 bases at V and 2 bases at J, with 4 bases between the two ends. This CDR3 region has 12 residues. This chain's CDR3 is CASSFLQETQYF. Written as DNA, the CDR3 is TGTGCCAGCAGTTTCTTACAAGAGACCCAGTACTTC.

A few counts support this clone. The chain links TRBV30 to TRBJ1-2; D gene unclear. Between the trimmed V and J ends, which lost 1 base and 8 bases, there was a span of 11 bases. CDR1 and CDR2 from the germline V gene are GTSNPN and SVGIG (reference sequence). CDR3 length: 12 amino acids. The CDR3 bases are TGTGCCTGGAGTGGAAGGGAAGACGGCTACACCTTC. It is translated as CAWSGREDGYTF.

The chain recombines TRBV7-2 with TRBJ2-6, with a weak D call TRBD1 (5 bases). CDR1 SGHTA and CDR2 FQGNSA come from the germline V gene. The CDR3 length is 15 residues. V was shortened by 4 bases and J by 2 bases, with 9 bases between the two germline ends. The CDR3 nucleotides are TGTGCCAGCAGCTCCAGGGTAACTGGGGCCAACGTCCTGACTTTC. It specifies CASSSRVTGANVLTF.

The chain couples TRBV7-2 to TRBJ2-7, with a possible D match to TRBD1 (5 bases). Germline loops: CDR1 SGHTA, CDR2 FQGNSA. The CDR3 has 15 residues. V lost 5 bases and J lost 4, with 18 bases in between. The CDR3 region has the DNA TGTGCCAGCAGCGCAGGGCTGGCGGCGACTTACGAGCAGTACTTC. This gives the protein CASSAGLAATYEQYF.

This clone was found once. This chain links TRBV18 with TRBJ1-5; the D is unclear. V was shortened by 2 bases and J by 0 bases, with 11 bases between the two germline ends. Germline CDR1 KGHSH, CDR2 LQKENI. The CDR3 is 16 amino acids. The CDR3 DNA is TGTGCCAGCTCACCAAGTACGGGCTATAGCAATCAGCCCCAGCATTTT. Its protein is CASSPSTGYSNQPQHF.

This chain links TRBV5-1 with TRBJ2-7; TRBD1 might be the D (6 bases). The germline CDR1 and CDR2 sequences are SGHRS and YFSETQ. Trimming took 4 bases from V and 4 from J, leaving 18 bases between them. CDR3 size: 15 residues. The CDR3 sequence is CASSQSSGQHYEQYV. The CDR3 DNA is TGCGCCAGCAGCCAAAGCTCCGGACAGCATTACGAGCAGTACGTC.

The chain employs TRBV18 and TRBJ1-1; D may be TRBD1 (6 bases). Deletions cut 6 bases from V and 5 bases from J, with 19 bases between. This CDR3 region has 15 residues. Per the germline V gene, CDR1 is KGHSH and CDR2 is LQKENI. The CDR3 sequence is CASSRSVDRRTEAFF. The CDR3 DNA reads TGTGCCAGCTCCCGGAGCGTAGACAGGAGGACTGAAGCTTTCTTT.

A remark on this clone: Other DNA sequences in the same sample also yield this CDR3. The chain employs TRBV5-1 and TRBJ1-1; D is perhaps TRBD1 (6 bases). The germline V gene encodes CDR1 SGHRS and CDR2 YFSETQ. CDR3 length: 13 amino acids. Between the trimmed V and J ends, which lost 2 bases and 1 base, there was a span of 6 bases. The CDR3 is CASSLGGNTEAFF. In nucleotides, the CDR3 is TGCGCCAGCAGCTTAGGGGGGAACACTGAAGCTTTCTTT.

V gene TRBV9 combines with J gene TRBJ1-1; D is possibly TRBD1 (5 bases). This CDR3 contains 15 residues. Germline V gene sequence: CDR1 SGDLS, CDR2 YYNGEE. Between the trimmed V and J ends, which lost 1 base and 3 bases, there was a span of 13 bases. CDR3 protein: CASSVFGSGDTEAFF. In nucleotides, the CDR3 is TGTGCCAGCAGCGTATTCGGGTCGGGGGACACTGAAGCTTTCTTT.

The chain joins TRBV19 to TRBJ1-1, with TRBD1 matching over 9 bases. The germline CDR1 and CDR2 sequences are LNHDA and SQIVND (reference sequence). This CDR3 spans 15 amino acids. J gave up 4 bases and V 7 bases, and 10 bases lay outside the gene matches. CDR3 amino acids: CASTTGTGFLTEAFF. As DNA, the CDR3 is TGTGCCAGTACAACCGGGACAGGGTTTCTCACTGAAGCTTTCTTT.

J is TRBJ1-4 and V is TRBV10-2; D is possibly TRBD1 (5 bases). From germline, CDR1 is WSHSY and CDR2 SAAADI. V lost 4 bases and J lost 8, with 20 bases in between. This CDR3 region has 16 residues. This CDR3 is CASSGRGGSYLEKLFF. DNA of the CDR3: TGCGCCAGCAGTGGGAGGGGCGGATCGTACCTGGAAAAACTGTTTTTT.

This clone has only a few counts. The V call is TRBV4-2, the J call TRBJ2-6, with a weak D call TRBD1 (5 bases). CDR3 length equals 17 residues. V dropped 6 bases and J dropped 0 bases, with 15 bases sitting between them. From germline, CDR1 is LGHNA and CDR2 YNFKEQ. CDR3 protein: CASRPYFRDSGANVLTF. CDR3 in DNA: TGTGCCAGCAGACCCTACTTCAGGGACTCTGGGGCCAACGTCCTGACTTTC.

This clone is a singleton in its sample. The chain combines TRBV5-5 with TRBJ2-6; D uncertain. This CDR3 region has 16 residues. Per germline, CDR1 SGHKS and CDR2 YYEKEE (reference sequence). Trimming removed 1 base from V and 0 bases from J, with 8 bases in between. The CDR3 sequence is CASSLTVPSGANVLTF. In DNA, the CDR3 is TGTGCCAGCAGCTTGACAGTACCCTCTGGGGCCAACGTCCTGACTTTC.

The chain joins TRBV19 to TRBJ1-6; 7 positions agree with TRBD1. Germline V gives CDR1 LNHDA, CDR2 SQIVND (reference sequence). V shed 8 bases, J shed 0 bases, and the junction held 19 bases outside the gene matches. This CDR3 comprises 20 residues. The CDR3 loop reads CASRRYLGTATSSYNSPLHF. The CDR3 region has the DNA TGTGCCAGTCGCAGGTACCTTGGGACAGCCACAAGCTCCTATAATTCACCCCTCCACTTT.